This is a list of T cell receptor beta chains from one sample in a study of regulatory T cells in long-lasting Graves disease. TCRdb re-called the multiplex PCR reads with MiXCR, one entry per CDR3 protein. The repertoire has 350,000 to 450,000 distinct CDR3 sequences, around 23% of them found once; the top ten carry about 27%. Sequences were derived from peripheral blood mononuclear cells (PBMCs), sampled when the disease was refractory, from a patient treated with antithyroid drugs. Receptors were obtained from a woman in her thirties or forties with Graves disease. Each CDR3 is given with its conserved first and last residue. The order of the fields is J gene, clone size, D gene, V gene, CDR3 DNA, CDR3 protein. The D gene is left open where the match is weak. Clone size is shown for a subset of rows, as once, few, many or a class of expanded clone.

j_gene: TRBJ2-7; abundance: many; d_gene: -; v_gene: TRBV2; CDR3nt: TGTGCCAGCAGTGCGGCTAGCTACGAGCAGTACTTC; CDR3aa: CASSAASYEQYF
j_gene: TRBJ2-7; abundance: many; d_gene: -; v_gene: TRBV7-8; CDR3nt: TGTGCCAGCAGCTTTCTTGGCGGACCTTCGGAAGAGCAGTACTTC; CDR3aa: CASSFLGGPSEEQYF
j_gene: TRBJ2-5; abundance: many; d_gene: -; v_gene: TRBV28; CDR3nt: TGTGCCAGCAGTTTAGGGGGGAGGTTGGAGACCCAGTACTTC; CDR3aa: CASSLGGRLETQYF
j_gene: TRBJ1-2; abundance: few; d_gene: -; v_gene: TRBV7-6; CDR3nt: TGTGCCAGCAGCTCACTAGGGACTCCGGCGGAAGGCTACACCTTC; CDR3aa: CASSSLGTPAEGYTF
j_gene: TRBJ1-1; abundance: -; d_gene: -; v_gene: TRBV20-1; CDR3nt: TGCAGGAGGGGGAGCACTGAAGCTTTCTTT; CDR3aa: CRRGSTEAFF
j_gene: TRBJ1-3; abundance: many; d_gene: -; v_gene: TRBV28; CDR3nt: TGTGCCAGCAGTTTCCGCTTCTCTGGAAACACCATATATTTT; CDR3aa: CASSFRFSGNTIYF
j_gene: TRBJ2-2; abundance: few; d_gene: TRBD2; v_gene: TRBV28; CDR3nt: TGTGCCAGCAGTTCCTTAACCTTCTGGACTAGCCCCGGGGAGCTGTTTTTT; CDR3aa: CASSSLTFWTSPGELFF
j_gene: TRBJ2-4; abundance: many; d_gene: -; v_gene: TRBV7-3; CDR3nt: TGTGCCAGCAGCTTATCCCCGGGGGCCAGTAACATTCAGTACTTC; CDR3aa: CASSLSPGASNIQYF
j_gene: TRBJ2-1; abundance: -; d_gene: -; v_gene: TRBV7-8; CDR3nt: TGTGCCAGCAGCGATGTTAGCGGCTCCGCCTACAATGAGCAGTTCTTC; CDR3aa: CASSDVSGSAYNEQFF
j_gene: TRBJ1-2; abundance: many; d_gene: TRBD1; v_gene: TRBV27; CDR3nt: TGTGCCAGCAGTGACAGGGGGCCAAGGCCCTATGGCTACACCTTC; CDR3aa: CASSDRGPRPYGYTF
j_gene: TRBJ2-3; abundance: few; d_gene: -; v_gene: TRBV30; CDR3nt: TGTGCCTGGAGTGTTGGGGATACGCAGTATTTT; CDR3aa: CAWSVGDTQYF
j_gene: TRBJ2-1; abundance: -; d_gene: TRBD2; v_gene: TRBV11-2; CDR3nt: TGTGCCAGCAGGGGACTAGCAGGGCAGTTCTTC; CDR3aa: CASRGLAGQFF
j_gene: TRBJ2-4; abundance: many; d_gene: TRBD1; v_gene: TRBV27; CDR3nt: TGTGCCAGCAGTTTCTGGGACAGGGGCAAAAACATTCAGTACTTC; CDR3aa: CASSFWDRGKNIQYF
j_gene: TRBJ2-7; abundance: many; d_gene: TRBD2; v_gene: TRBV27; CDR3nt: TGTGCCAGCGCCACTGGGACTAAACCCTACGAGCAGTACTTC; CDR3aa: CASATGTKPYEQYF
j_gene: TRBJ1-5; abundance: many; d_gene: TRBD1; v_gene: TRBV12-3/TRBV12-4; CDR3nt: TGTGCCAGCAGAACACAGGGGATAAACAATCAGCCCCAGCATTTT; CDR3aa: CASRTQGINNQPQHF
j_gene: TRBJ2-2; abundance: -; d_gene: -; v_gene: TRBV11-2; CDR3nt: TGTGCCAGCAGCTTAAACGCACAAACCGGGGAGCTGTTTTTT; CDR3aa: CASSLNAQTGELFF
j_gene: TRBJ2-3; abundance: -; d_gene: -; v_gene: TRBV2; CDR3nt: TGTGCCAGCACCCAGGGACGCGCCTGGGATACGCAGTATTTT; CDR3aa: CASTQGRAWDTQYF
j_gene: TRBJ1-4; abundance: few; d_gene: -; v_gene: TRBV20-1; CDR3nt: TGCAGTTTCTTTGTTGAGGGGGGGGAAAAACTGTTTTTT; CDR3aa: CSFFVEGGEKLFF
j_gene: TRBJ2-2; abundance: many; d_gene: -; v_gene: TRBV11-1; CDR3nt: TGTGCCAGCAGCTTATACAGTCAGAACACCGGGGAGCTGTTTTTT; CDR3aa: CASSLYSQNTGELFF
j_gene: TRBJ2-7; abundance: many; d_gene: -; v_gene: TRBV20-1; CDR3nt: TGCAGTGCTAGTCGGTTGCCAAACCCATACTACGAGCAGTACTTC; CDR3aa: CSASRLPNPYYEQYF
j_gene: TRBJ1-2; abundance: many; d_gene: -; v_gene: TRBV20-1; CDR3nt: TGCAGTGCTAGAGATCCGGTTAAGGTGAACAACTATGGCTACACCTTC; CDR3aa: CSARDPVKVNNYGYTF
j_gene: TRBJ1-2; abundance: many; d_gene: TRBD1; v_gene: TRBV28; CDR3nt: TGTGCCAGCAGTTTCCCGAACAGGGGTAAGGACTATGGCTACACCTTC; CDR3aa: CASSFPNRGKDYGYTF
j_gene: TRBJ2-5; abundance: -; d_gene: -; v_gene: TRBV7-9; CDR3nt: TGTGCCAGCAGCTTAGAGGCGAGTAGCCGGGGGACCCAGTACTTC; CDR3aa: CASSLEASSRGTQYF
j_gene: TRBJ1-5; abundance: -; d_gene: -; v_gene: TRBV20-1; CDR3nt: TGCAGTGCTATTACAGGGTATAGCAATCAGCCCCAGCATTTT; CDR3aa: CSAITGYSNQPQHF
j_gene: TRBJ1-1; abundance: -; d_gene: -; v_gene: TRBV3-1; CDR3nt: TGTGCCAGCAGCCGCCGGGACTTACACACTGAAGCTTTCTTT; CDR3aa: CASSRRDLHTEAFF
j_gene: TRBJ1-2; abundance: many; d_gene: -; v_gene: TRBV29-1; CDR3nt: TGCAGCGTTGGGGGGCCTCGGGAATATGGCTACACCTTC; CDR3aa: CSVGGPREYGYTF
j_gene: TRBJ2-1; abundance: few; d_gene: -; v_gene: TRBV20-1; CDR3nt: TGCAGTGCTAGAGATCGCCGGATAGACAGGTATGAGCAGTTCTTC; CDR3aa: CSARDRRIDRYEQFF
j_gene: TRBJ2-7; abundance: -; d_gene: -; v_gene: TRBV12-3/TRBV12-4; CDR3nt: TGTGCCAGCAGTCCCCCTCGTAGGGACGAGCAGTACTTC; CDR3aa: CASSPPRRDEQYF
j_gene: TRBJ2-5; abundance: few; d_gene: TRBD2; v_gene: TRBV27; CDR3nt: TGTGCCAGCATGCGTGCGGGAGAAGAGACCCAGTACTTC; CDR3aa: CASMRAGEETQYF
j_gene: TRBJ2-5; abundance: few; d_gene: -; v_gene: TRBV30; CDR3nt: TGTGCCTGGAATGTAATTAAGGAGACCCAGTACTTC; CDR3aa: CAWNVIKETQYF
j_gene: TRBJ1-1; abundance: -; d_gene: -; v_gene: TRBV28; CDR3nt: TGTGCCAGCAGTTCCTCAGGGGAAGGGAGCACTGAAGCTTTCTTT; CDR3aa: CASSSSGEGSTEAFF
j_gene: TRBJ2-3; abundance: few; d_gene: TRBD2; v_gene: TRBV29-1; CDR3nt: TGCAGCGTACGGACTAGCGGGAGTGGCACAGATACGCAGTATTTT; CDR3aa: CSVRTSGSGTDTQYF
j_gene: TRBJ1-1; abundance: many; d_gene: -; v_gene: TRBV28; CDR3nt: TGTGCCAGCAGTTTCCACGTGAACACTGAAGCTTTCTTT; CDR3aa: CASSFHVNTEAFF
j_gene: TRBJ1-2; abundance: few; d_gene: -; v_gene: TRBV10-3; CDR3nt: TGTGCCATCAGTGAGTCGGGTGGCTACACCTTC; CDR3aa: CAISESGGYTF
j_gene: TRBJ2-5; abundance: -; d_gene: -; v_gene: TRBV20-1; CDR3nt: TGCAGTGCTAGCAGGGAGAACGGAGAGACCCAGTACTTC; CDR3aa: CSASRENGETQYF
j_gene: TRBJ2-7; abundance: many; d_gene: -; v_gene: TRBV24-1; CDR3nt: TGTGCCACCAGTGGGTCCCTCACGGCCTTACCGCAGTACTTC; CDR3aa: CATSGSLTALPQYF
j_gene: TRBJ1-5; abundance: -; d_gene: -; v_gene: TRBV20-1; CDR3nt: TGCAGTGCTAGAGATCTGGGTGGGAATCAGCCCCAGCATTTT; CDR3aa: CSARDLGGNQPQHF
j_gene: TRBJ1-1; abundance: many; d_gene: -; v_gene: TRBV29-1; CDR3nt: TGCAGCGTTGCGGGTCACACTGAAGCTTTCTTT; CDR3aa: CSVAGHTEAFF
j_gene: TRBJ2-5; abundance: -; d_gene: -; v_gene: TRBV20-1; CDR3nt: TGCAGTGCTAGATGGAACATCCAAGAGACCCAGTACTTC; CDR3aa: CSARWNIQETQYF
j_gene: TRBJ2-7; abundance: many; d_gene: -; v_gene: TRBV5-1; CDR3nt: TGCGCCAGCAGCTTGAAAGAGACCTTCTCCTACGAGCAGTACTTC; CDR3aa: CASSLKETFSYEQYF
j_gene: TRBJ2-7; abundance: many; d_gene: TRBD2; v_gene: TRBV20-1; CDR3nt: TGCAGTGCTAGGTCCCTAGCGGGAACCTACGAGCAGTACTTC; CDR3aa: CSARSLAGTYEQYF
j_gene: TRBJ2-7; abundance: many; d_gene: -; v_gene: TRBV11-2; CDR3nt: TGTGCCAGCAGCCGACCCTTCCGGGACCCCCTCAGCGAGCAGTACTTC; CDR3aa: CASSRPFRDPLSEQYF
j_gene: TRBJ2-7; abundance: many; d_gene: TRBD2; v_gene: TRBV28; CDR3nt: TGTGCCAGCAGTTTCTCCCTAGCGGGACACGAGCAGTACTTC; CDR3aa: CASSFSLAGHEQYF
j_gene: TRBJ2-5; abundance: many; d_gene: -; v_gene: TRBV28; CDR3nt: TGTGCCAGCAGTTTGACTAGTCTATCGGCCCAGTACTTC; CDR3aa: CASSLTSLSAQYF